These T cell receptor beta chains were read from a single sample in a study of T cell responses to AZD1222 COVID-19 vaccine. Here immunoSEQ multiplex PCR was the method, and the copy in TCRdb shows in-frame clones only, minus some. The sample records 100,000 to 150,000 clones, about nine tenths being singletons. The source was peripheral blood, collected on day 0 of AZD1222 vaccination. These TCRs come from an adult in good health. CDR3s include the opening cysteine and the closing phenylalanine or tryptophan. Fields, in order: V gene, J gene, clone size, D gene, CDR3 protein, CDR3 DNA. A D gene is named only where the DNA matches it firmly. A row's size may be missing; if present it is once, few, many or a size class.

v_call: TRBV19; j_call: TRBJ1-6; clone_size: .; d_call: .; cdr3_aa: CASSINRPNSPLHF; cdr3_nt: TGTGCCAGTAGTATTAACAGACCTAATTCACCCCTCCACTTT
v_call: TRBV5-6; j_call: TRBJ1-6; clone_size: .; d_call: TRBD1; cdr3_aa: CASSSGTGINNSPLHF; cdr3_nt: TGTGCCAGCAGCTCCGGGACAGGGATAAATAATTCACCCCTCCACTTT
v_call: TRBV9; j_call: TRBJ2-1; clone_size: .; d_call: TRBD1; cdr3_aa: CASSPPGQGAEQFF; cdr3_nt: TGTGCCAGCAGCCCCCCGGGACAGGGCGCTGAGCAGTTCTTC
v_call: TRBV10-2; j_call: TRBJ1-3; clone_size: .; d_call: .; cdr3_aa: CASSEGGRNTIYF; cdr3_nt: TGCGCCAGCAGTGAAGGAGGGAGGAACACCATATATTTT
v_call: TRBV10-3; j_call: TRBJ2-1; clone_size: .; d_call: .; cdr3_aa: CAISASTGLNYNEQFF; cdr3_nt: TGTGCCATCAGTGCGTCGACAGGTTTAAACTACAATGAGCAGTTCTTC
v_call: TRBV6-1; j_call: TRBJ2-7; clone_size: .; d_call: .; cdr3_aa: CASSEGGYEQYF; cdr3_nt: TGTGCCAGCAGTGAAGGGGGCTACGAGCAGTACTTC
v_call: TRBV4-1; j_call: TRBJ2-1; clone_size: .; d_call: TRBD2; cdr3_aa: CASSQESRLAGGLYNEQFF; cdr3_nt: TGCGCCAGCAGCCAAGAGAGTAGGCTAGCGGGGGGTCTCTACAATGAGCAGTTCTTC
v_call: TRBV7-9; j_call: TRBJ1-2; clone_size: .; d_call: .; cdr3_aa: CASSLGGGEANGYTF; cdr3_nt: TGTGCCAGCAGCTTAGGAGGCGGGGAGGCAAATGGCTACACCTTC
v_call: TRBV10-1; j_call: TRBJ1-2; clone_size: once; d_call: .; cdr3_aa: CASSAEPNYGYTF; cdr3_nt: TGCGCCAGCAGTGCTGAACCTAACTATGGCTACACCTTC
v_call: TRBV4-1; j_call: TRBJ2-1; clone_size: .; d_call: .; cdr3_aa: CASSHGLGEAYNEQFF; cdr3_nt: TGCGCCAGCAGCCATGGACTTGGGGAGGCTTACAATGAGCAGTTCTTC
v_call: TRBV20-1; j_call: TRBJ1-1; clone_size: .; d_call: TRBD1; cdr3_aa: CSASPAYRGRRIEAFF; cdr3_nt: TGCAGTGCTAGTCCGGCGTACAGGGGGAGGAGGATTGAAGCTTTCTTT
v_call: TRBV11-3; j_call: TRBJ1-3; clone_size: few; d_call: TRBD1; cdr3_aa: CASSLDQGGSYSSGNTIYF; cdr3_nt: TGTGCCAGCAGCTTAGATCAAGGGGGCAGCTACAGCTCTGGAAACACCATATATTTT
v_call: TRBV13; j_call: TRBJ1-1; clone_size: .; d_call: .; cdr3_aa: CASSLQRQARRRPFF; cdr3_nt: TGTGCCAGCAGCTTACAGAGACAGGCCAGAAGGAGGCCTTTCTTT
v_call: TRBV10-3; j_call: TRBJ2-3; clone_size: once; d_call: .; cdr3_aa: CAINRLTTDTQYF; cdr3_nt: TGTGCCATCAACCGGCTCACCACAGATACGCAGTATTTT
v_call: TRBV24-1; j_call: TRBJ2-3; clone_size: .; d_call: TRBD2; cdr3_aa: CATSDLAGGQDTQYF; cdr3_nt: TGTGCCACCAGTGACCTAGCGGGGGGGCAAGATACGCAGTATTTT
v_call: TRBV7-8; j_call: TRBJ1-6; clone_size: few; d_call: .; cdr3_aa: CASSLDTNSPLHF; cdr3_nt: TGTGCCAGCAGCTTAGACACCAATTCACCCCTCCACTTT
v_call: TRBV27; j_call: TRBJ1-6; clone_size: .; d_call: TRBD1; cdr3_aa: CASSLRQGYSPLHF; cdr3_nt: TGTGCCAGCAGTTTAAGACAGGGCTATTCACCCCTCCACTTT
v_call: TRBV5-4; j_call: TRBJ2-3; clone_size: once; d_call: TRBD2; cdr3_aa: CASSLRVAGGPDTQYF; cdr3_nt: TGTGCCAGCAGCTTGAGGGTGGCGGGGGGCCCAGATACGCAGTATTTT
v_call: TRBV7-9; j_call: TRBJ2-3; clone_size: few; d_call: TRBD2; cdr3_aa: CASSWTSGERYF; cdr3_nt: TGTGCCAGCAGCTGGACTAGCGGGGAACGGTATTTT
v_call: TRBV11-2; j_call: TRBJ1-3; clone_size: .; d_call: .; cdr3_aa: CASSLDRGSGNTIYF; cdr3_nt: TGTGCCAGCAGCTTAGACCGCGGGTCTGGAAACACCATATATTTT
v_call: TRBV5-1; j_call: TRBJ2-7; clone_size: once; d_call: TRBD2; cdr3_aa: CASSSTSGSHEQYF; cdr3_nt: TGCGCCAGCAGCTCGACTAGCGGGAGCCACGAGCAGTACTTC
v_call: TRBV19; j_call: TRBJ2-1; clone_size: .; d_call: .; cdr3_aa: CASSMRHSYNEQFF; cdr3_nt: TGTGCCAGTAGTATGAGACACTCCTACAATGAGCAGTTCTTC
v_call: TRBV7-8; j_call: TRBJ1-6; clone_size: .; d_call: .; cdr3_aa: CASSPQARPPLHF; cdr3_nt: TGTGCCAGCAGCCCACAAGCGAGGCCACCCCTCCACTTT
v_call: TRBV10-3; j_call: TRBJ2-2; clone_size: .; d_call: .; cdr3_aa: CAISDEGRGTGELFF; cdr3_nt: TGTGCCATCAGTGACGAGGGGCGGGGAACCGGGGAGCTGTTTTTT
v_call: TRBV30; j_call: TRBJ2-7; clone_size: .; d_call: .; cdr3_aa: CAWSQGLEAYEQYF; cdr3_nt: TGTGCCTGGAGCCAGGGGTTGGAGGCCTACGAGCAGTACTTC